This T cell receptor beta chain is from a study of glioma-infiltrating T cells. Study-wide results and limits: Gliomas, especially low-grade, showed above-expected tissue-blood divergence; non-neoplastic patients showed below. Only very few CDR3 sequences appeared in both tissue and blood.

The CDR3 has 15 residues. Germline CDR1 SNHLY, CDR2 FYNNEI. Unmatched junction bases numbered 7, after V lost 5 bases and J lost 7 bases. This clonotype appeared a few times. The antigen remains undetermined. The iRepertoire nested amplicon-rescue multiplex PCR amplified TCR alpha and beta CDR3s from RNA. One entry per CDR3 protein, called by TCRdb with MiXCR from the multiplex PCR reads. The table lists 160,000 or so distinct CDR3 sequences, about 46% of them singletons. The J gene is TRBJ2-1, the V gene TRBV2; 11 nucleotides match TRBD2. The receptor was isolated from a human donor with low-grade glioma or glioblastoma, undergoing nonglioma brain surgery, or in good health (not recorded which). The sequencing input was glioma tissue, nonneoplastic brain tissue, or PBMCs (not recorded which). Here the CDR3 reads CASSLLAGERNEQFF. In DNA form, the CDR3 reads TGTGCCAGCAGTTTACTAGCGGGAGAGAGGAATGAGCAGTTCTTC.